These 22 T cell receptor beta chains share one sample of origin, sequenced in a study of identical twins. TCRdb recomputed calls from the 5' RACE reads with MiXCR, one row per CDR3 protein. In the table there are 690,000 or so distinct CDR3 sequences, 8.6% of which are singletons. These same records also appear under a second study, on yellow fever vaccine responses in identical twins.

Sequenced sample: PBMCs. These receptors were collected from a woman younger than 30 in good health.

The sample holds a few counts of this clonotype. This sequence joins TRBV7-2 and TRBJ2-6; D call uncertain. Germline CDR1 and CDR2: SGHTA and FQGNSA. V lost 3 bases, J lost 0 bases, and 9 bases lay in between. This CDR3 contains 16 residues. The CDR3 DNA reads as TGTGCCAGCAGCTTGGTAGTTAGCTCTGGGGCCAACGTCCTGACTTTC. Translated, it gives CASSLVVSSGANVLTF.

This clonotype has a handful of counts. The J gene is TRBJ1-6, the V gene TRBV7-2, with D unclear. V gave up 2 bases and J gave up 0 bases, with 29 bases separating them. The CDR3 totals 23 residues. Germline V gene sequence: CDR1 SGHTA, CDR2 FQGNSA. The CDR3 here is CASSLPQWTGVFVESSYNSPLHF. In nucleotides, the CDR3 is TGTGCCAGCAGCTTACCCCAGTGGACGGGAGTATTTGTAGAGAGCTCCTATAATTCACCCCTCCACTTT.

A few counts support this clonotype. The V and J genes are TRBV5-1 and TRBJ2-1, with D uncertain. This CDR3 has 15 amino acids. Germline V gene sequence: CDR1 SGHRS, CDR2 YFSETQ. Trimming took 1 base from V and 2 from J, leaving 10 bases between them. The CDR3 bases are TGCGCCAGCAGCTTGCCGAATCCTACCTACAATGAGCAGTTCTTC. This gives the protein CASSLPNPTYNEQFF.

The V and J genes are TRBV7-2 and TRBJ2-1; TRBD2 aligns across 10 bases. Germline values: CDR1 SGHTA, CDR2 FQGNSA. Trimming at V came to 5 bases and at J to 4 bases, leaving 5 bases not matched to a gene. CDR3 length equals 15 residues. The CDR3 here is CASSALAGVYNEQFF. In DNA form, the CDR3 reads TGTGCCAGCAGCGCCCTAGCGGGAGTGTACAATGAGCAGTTCTTC.

This clonotype occurred a few times. This chain links TRBV27 with TRBJ2-3; 7 nucleotides agree with TRBD2. CDR1 is MNHEY and CDR2 is SMNVEV in the germline V gene (reference sequence). This CDR3 spans 17 amino acids. Trimming removed 1 base from V and 5 bases from J; junction bases left unmatched: 12. The CDR3, as DNA: TGTGCCAGCAGTTTATTTCTACCGCGGGAGCAGGAAGATACGCAGTATTTT. Translating it yields CASSLFLPREQEDTQYF.

This clonotype was seen a few times. The chain uses TRBV3-1 and TRBJ1-6; D remains unclear. Germline-derived CDR1 and CDR2 are LGHDT and YNNKEL (reference sequence). Trimming removed 2 bases at V and 9 bases at J, with 8 bases between. The CDR3 contains 13 residues. The CDR3: CASSQRTSSPLHF. The CDR3 coding sequence is TGTGCCAGCAGCCAAAGGACGAGTTCACCCCTCCACTTT.

This clonotype was counted at least ten times. This sequence joins TRBV6-4 and TRBJ2-1; D uncertain. This CDR3 contains 16 residues. Per germline, CDR1 MRHNA and CDR2 SNTAGT. V shed 0 bases and J shed 6 bases, with 15 bases lying between them. In nucleotides, the CDR3 is TGTGCCAGCAGTGACTCGATCTCTAGGGATCTCAATGAGCAGTTCTTC. Its protein is CASSDSISRDLNEQFF.

This clonotype was found many times. This chain joins TRBV7-8 and TRBJ2-1; D is possibly TRBD2 (5 bases). The CDR3 loop spans 13 amino acids. The germline V gene encodes CDR1 SGHVS and CDR2 FQNEAQ. Trimming pared 2 bases from V and 5 bases from J, leaving 7 bases between. CDR3: CASSLTSNNEQFF. DNA of the CDR3: TGTGCCAGCAGCTTAACTAGTAACAATGAGCAGTTCTTC.

This chain links TRBV7-2 with TRBJ2-7; no definite D call. Germline V lookup: CDR1 SGHTA, CDR2 FQGNSA. Trimming stripped 0 bases from V and 3 bases from J, with 6 bases between. The CDR3 has 13 amino acids. The CDR3 nucleotides are TGTGCCAGCAGCTTAGCGATGTACTACGAGCAGTACTTC. Translation: CASSLAMYYEQYF.

The V and J genes are TRBV29-1 and TRBJ2-7; D gene unclear. There are 10 residues in the CDR3. V lost 6 bases and J lost 7, with 10 bases in between. The germline gives CDR1 SQVTM, CDR2 ANQGSEA. CDR3 DNA: TGCAGCGTGAGCACTGGGGAGCAGTACTTC. The encoded protein is CSVSTGEQYF.

This clonotype occurred a few times. The V call is TRBV12-3 or TRBV12-4, the J call TRBJ2-7; 12 bases agree with TRBD1. The CDR3 is made up of 15 amino acids. The V segment lost 3 bases and the J segment 13 bases; nucleotides outside the gene matches: 13. CDR3 bases: TGTGCCAGCAGTTTTGGCGGGACAGGGGGCCGTCGATACTACTTC. The encoded protein is CASSFGGTGGRRYYF.

A remark on this clonotype: Given a much more abundant clone one base away, this may be a read error. This chain connects TRBV6-2 or TRBV6-3 to TRBJ2-1; 9 nucleotides line up with TRBD1. Germline V CDR1 and CDR2: MNHEY, SVGEGT. After removal of 5 bases from V and 4 bases from J, the junction contained 6 bases not matched to a gene. This CDR3 is 15 amino acids long. CDR3 amino acids: CASSDPGQGYNEQFF. In DNA, the CDR3 is TGTGCCAGCAGTGATCCGGGACAGGGATACAATGAGCAGTTCTTC.

This chain links TRBV3-1 with TRBJ2-7; tentatively, D is TRBD1 (6 bases). The CDR3 loop spans 14 amino acids. Trimming took 4 bases from V and 1 from J, leaving 11 bases between them. The V gene's germline CDR1 is LGHDT and CDR2 YNNKEL (reference sequence). CDR3 sequence: CASSPYRASYEQYF. CDR3 in DNA: TGTGCCAGCAGCCCTTACAGGGCGTCCTACGAGCAGTACTTC.

The chain recombines TRBV5-1 with TRBJ2-3, with 11 bases aligning to TRBD2. Germline V lookup: CDR1 SGHRS, CDR2 YFSETQ. The J segment lost 4 bases and the V segment lost 2 bases, leaving 6 bases of the junction unmatched. The CDR3 is made up of 16 amino acids. CDR3 bases: TGCGCCAGCAGCTTTTCGCTAGCGGGAGGCCCAGATACGCAGTATTTT. Translating it yields CASSFSLAGGPDTQYF.

This clonotype was seen more than once but under ten times. V gene TRBV29-1 combines with J gene TRBJ2-2; no reliable D call. The CDR3 runs 13 residues. Germline V CDR1 and CDR2: SQVTM, ANQGSEA. V was cut by 2 bases and J by 4 bases, with 8 bases left in between. In nucleotides, the CDR3 is TGCAGCGTTGAACTCCAAACCACCGGGGAGCTGTTTTTT. This codes for CSVELQTTGELFF.

The chain has TRBV29-1 and TRBJ2-5; D unclear. Germline CDR1 reads SQVTM; CDR2 reads ANQGSEA. The length of the CDR3 is 12 residues. The V end was cut by 6 bases, the J end by 1 base, with 9 bases between. CDR3 in DNA: TGCAGCGTCAAGACTTCCCAAGAGACCCAGTACTTC. Its protein is CSVKTSQETQYF.

This chain connects TRBV11-2 to TRBJ2-1; possible D gene TRBD1, 6 bases. V lost 2 bases, J lost 8 bases, and 10 bases lay in between. The germline CDR1 and CDR2 sequences are SGHAT and FQNNGV. The length of the CDR3 is 13 residues. This CDR3 reads CASSLWTVHEQFF. Written as DNA, the CDR3 is TGTGCCAGCAGCTTATGGACAGTCCATGAGCAGTTCTTC.

The chain links TRBV3-1 to TRBJ1-2; D is undetermined. The V end was cut by 2 bases, the J end by 6 bases, with 16 bases between. Germline lookup yields CDR1 LGHDT and CDR2 YNNKEL (reference sequence). This CDR3 has 15 amino acids. CDR3 DNA: TGTGCCAGCAGCCAATCGGGATATCCTACGGATGGCTACACCTTC. Its translation is CASSQSGYPTDGYTF.

The chain carries TRBV7-9 and TRBJ2-7; the match to TRBD1 covers 9 bases. Germline V gene lookup returns CDR1 SEHNR and CDR2 FQNEAQ (reference sequence). This CDR3 has 16 residues. Germline trimming cut 5 bases from V and 1 base from J; bases unmatched to any gene: 9. CDR3 sequence (DNA): TGTGCCAGCAGCCTACGAGCGGGACAGGGTTCCTACGAGCAGTACTTC. This codes for CASSLRAGQGSYEQYF.

The CDR3 loop is CASSPGGLAGVEQYF. In DNA, the CDR3 is TGCGCCAGCAGCCCGGGGGGACTAGCGGGAGTTGAGCAGTACTTC. The chain combines TRBV5-1 with TRBJ2-7; TRBD2 matches 14 bases. The CDR3 is 15 amino acids. V was clipped by 4 bases and J by 7 bases; unmatched bases: 7. Germline V gene lookup returns CDR1 SGHRS and CDR2 YFSETQ.

This clonotype was seen ten or more times. The rearrangement joins TRBV15 to TRBJ2-7; no firm D call. There are 13 residues in the CDR3. The ends were cut back, 1 base at V and 1 base at J, with 5 bases in the middle. Per germline, CDR1 LNHNV and CDR2 YYDKDF (reference sequence). CDR3: CATSRGGSYEQYF. CDR3 nucleotide sequence: TGTGCCACCAGCAGAGGTGGGTCCTACGAGCAGTACTTC.

The J gene is TRBJ1-1, the V gene TRBV6-5; possibly TRBD1 for D (5 bases). Looked up from germline, CDR1 is MNHEY and CDR2 is SVGAGI. V was shortened by 6 bases and J by 5 bases, with 16 bases between the two germline ends. The CDR3 runs to 14 residues. CDR3 in DNA: TGTGCCAGCAGACTCGTTAGGGGCGGGACTGAAGCTTTCTTT. Translation gives CASRLVRGGTEAFF.